This TCR beta chain was obtained from a study of cytomegalovirus exposure and HLA in healthy donors. Findings and caveats of the study: Most observed TCR sequences were rare, whereas some public TCRs were detected in many donors. The study designated 150 to 200 TCR beta chains cytomegalovirus-associated.

Of note for this clone: Its antigen is currently unknown.

Clones were sequenced by immunoSEQ multiplex PCR, and TCRdb holds only the in-frame ones, with some missing. The sample contains tens of thousands of clones, 85% to 95% of which appear only once. The CDR3 runs to 16 residues. Germline V gene sequence: CDR1 SQVTM, CDR2 ANQGSEA. V was pared by 6 bases and J by 5 bases, with 15 bases of the junction left unmatched. Source material: PBMCs. The origin of this receptor is a young woman in good health and CMV-seropositive. The rearrangement links TRBV29-1 to TRBJ2-5, with TRBD2 identical over 10 bases. DNA for the CDR3: TGCAGCGTGGGAGGGCTAGCGGGAGTCGAGTGGGAGACCCAGTACTTC. It translates to CSVGGLAGVEWETQYF.